The 14 T cell receptor beta chains below all came from one sample that was sequenced in a study of molecular identifiers for immune sequencing clone quantification. TCRdb reprocessed the PCR reads with MiXCR, giving one entry per CDR3 protein. The data show about 640,000 distinct CDR3 sequences, 15% to 20% seen once. Source material: naive CD8+ T cells from blood, with Jurkat cell RNA spiked in. Subset given: FACS-sorted CD8+CD4-CCR7+CD45RA+ naive T cells. Source of these receptors: a human donor in good health. Some libraries in this study had Jurkat cell RNA spiked in.

This clonotype was seen at least ten times. J is TRBJ2-5 and V is TRBV7-9; tentatively, D is TRBD2 (6 bases). CDR3 size: 14 residues. V gave up 3 bases and J gave up 2 bases, with 10 bases separating them. The germline V gene encodes CDR1 SEHNR and CDR2 FQNEAQ (reference sequence). Here the CDR3 DNA reads TGTGCCAGCAGCTTCGTTAGCGGACAAGAGACCCAGTACTTC. Translated, it gives CASSFVSGQETQYF.

This clonotype has a handful of counts. CDR3 in amino acids: CASSLPDRWNTQYF. Here the CDR3 DNA reads TGTGCCAGCAGCCTGCCGGACAGGTGGAATACGCAGTATTTT. V and J are TRBV5-5 and TRBJ2-3, with TRBD1 matching over 7 bases. V shed 4 bases, J shed 7 bases, and the junction held 9 bases outside the gene matches. This CDR3 is built from 14 residues. Looked up from germline, CDR1 is SGHKS and CDR2 is YYEKEE (reference sequence).

The chain uses TRBV20-1 and TRBJ2-2; TRBD2 might be the D (5 bases). The length of the CDR3 is 17 residues. The V gene's germline CDR1 is DFQATT and CDR2 SNEGSKA (reference sequence). The V end lost 0 bases, the J end lost 5 bases, and 19 bases lay between the germline ends. The chain's CDR3 is CSARDSAAGLRTGELFF. The CDR3, as DNA: TGCAGTGCTAGAGATTCAGCGGCAGGCCTGAGAACCGGGGAGCTGTTTTTT.

This clonotype was seen only a few times. This may be a read error, as it is one base from a much larger clone. The V call is TRBV27, the J call TRBJ2-5; TRBD1 matches 9 bases. The length of the CDR3 is 15 residues. Germline lookup yields CDR1 MNHEY and CDR2 SMNVEV (reference sequence). After removal of 10 bases from V and 4 bases from J, the junction contained 13 bases not matched to a gene. CDR3 in DNA: TGTGCCAACCCCATCCGGGACAGGGTTCGAGAGACCCAGTACTTC. Its translation: CANPIRDRVRETQYF.

This clonotype showed up just once. Since a much larger clone is just one base distant, this may be a read error. This chain connects TRBV20-1 to TRBJ2-7; 8 nucleotides match TRBD2. The CDR3 totals 13 residues. Germline values: CDR1 DFQATT, CDR2 SNEGSKA (reference sequence). J gave up 5 bases and V 4 bases, and 7 bases lay outside the gene matches. The CDR3 is CSAKLAGVHEQYF. In DNA form, the CDR3 reads TGCAGTGCTAAGCTAGCGGGCGTCCACGAGCAGTACTTC.

This clonotype occurred many times. The chain combines TRBV7-2 with TRBJ1-5, with TRBD1 identical over 9 bases. Germline CDR1 is SGHTA and CDR2 is FQGNSA. The V segment lost 5 bases and the J segment 6 bases; nucleotides outside the gene matches: 8. This CDR3 contains 15 residues. The CDR3 region is CASSRRTGVGQPQHF. In nucleotides, the CDR3 is TGTGCCAGCAGCAGACGGACAGGGGTCGGTCAGCCCCAGCATTTT.

This clonotype occurred many times. The chain carries TRBV7-9 and TRBJ2-7; 8 bases line up with TRBD2. The CDR3 is 14 amino acids. Per germline, CDR1 SEHNR and CDR2 FQNEAQ (reference sequence). Trimming cost V 2 bases and J 5 bases; bases outside gene matches: 5. The CDR3 DNA reads as TGTGCCAGCAGCTTACCGGGAGGGACCCACGAGCAGTACTTC. Translating it yields CASSLPGGTHEQYF.

A word on this clonotype: Since a much larger clone is just one base distant, this may be a read error. V is TRBV29-1 and J is TRBJ2-7; 14 bases map to TRBD2. The CDR3 runs to 17 residues. The germline gives CDR1 SQVTM, CDR2 ANQGSEA. DNA for the CDR3: TGCAGCGCTGAAGGAGTGACTAGCGGGGGGGCCTCCTACGAGCAGTACTTC. It yields the protein CSAEGVTSGGASYEQYF.

The V gene is TRBV5-6, the J gene TRBJ1-6, with D possibly being TRBD1 (6 bases). V was trimmed by 5 bases and J by 8 bases, leaving 14 bases between them. CDR1 and CDR2 from the germline V gene are SGHDT and YYEEEE. This CDR3 contains 14 residues. CDR3 amino acids: CASSYRAGYSPLHF. In nucleotides, the CDR3 is TGTGCCAGCAGTTACAGGGCCGGGTATTCACCCCTCCACTTT. The full variable domain, with the rest looked up from reference TRBV5-6 and TRBJ1-6, is DAGVTQSPTHLIKTRGQQVTLRCSPKSGHDTVSWYQQALGQGPQFIFQYYEEEERQRGNFPDRFSGHQFPNYSSELNVNALLLGDSALYLCASSYRAGYSPLHFGNGTRLTVT.

This clonotype was counted many times. The chain employs TRBV19 and TRBJ1-1; D might be TRBD1 (6 bases). This CDR3 region has 13 residues. Trimming took 8 bases from V and 5 from J, leaving 15 bases between them. The germline CDR1 and CDR2 sequences are LNHDA and SQIVND (reference sequence). The CDR3 here is CASSEGGPTEAFF. The CDR3 DNA follows: TGTGCCAGTTCGGAAGGGGGACCTACTGAAGCTTTCTTT.

This clonotype was seen ten or more times. The chain couples TRBV24-1 to TRBJ1-1; the D is unclear. Germline-derived CDR1 and CDR2 are KGHDR and SFDVKD. This CDR3 spans 13 amino acids. Trimming took 3 bases from V and 1 from J, leaving 5 bases between them. The chain's CDR3 is CATSDTRNTEAFF. The CDR3 DNA reads as TGTGCCACCAGTGATACCAGGAACACTGAAGCTTTCTTT.

This clonotype has ten or more counts. The chain carries TRBV6-1 and TRBJ1-5; no clear D gene. The CDR3 consists of 17 residues. The V and J ends lost 2 bases and 7 bases respectively, with 21 bases between them. Germline assignment: CDR1 MNHNS and CDR2 SASEGT. The CDR3 sequence is CASSEWGSGVGLQPQHF. In nucleotides, the CDR3 is TGTGCCAGCAGTGAATGGGGATCGGGAGTGGGTTTACAGCCCCAGCATTTT.

This clonotype has a count of ten or more. The J gene is TRBJ1-5, the V gene TRBV6-2 or TRBV6-3; possibly TRBD1 for D (6 bases). Between the trimmed V and J ends, which lost 0 bases and 6 bases, there was a span of 12 bases. Germline lookup yields CDR1 MNHEY and CDR2 SVGEGT. This CDR3 region has 15 residues. The CDR3 loop reads CASSYSRGYGQPQHF. The CDR3 nucleotides are TGTGCCAGCAGTTACTCGAGGGGGTACGGTCAGCCCCAGCATTTT.

V is TRBV5-4 and J is TRBJ2-3; possibly TRBD1 for D (6 bases). CDR1 SGHNT and CDR2 YYREEE come from the germline V gene (reference sequence). CDR3 length equals 13 residues. This chain's CDR3 is CAMWGPSTDTQYF. DNA for the CDR3: TGTGCTATGTGGGGGCCTAGCACAGATACGCAGTATTTT.